These 28 T cell receptor beta chains originate from one sample sequenced in a study of shared clonotypes between healthy human individuals. The protocol was immunoSEQ multiplex PCR, while the TCRdb copy is restricted to in-frame clones and leaves out a portion. The sample holds about 2.2 million clones, just over 90% seen once. Selected positively for CCR7 and CD45RO-negative, naive CD8 cells excluded terminally differentiated effector memory CD45RA+ cells. The sample consisted of naive CD8+ T cells from PBMCs. The source is a man younger than 30 in good health. Some clones in this sample may be carry-over from other donors' samples.

This chain connects TRBV13 to TRBJ2-7; 10 nucleotides agree with TRBD1. This CDR3 region has 15 residues. Germline assignment: CDR1 PRHDT and CDR2 FYEKMQ (reference sequence). Germline trimming cut 4 bases from V and 3 bases from J; bases unmatched to any gene: 6. The CDR3 sequence is CASSSQTGGNYEQYF. CDR3 DNA sequence: TGTGCCAGCAGCTCGCAGACAGGGGGCAACTACGAGCAGTACTTC.

This chain joins TRBV19 and TRBJ1-2, with D possibly TRBD1 on 6 matching bases. CDR1 and CDR2 (germline): LNHDA, SQIVND (reference sequence). V was clipped by 8 bases and J by 7 bases, with 14 bases between them. The CDR3 is 12 amino acids. The CDR3 coding sequence is TGTGCCAGTTCCCCTAACAGGGTTGGCTACACCTTC. Its translation is CASSPNRVGYTF.

This clone came up once. The genes are TRBV19 and TRBJ2-7, with 9 bases lining up with TRBD2. V lost 5 bases and J lost 4; bases outside the gene matches: 9. The CDR3 runs 15 residues. CDR1 and CDR2 from the germline V gene are LNHDA and SQIVND (reference sequence). This chain's CDR3 is CASSDTGTSLYEQYF. CDR3 DNA: TGTGCCAGTAGTGATACCGGGACTAGCTTGTACGAGCAGTACTTC.

The chain uses TRBV19 and TRBJ2-7; D is tentatively TRBD1 or TRBD2 (5 bases each). CDR3 length: 14 amino acids. V was cut by 4 bases and J by 2 bases, with 12 bases left in between. The germline CDR1 and CDR2 sequences are LNHDA and SQIVND (reference sequence). This CDR3 is CASSTRGLAYEQYF. In DNA, the CDR3 is TGTGCCAGTAGTACCCGGGGCCTCGCCTACGAGCAGTACTTC.

The V and J genes are TRBV21-1 and TRBJ2-1; the table's D call of TRBD1 was not tested on the DNA. TRBV21-1 is designated a pseudogene. The CDR3 covers 16 residues. Written as DNA, the CDR3 is TGTGCCAGCAGCAATCCGCCAAGGGACAGGGATTTTGCGCAGTTCTTC. Translating gives CASSNPPRDRDFAQFF.

The genes are TRBV27 and TRBJ2-1; D is unresolved. The length of the CDR3 is 15 residues. The V end lost 0 bases, the J end lost 8 bases, and 14 bases lay between the germline ends. Per the germline V gene, CDR1 is MNHEY and CDR2 is SMNVEV (reference sequence). The CDR3 DNA follows: TGTGCCAGCAGTTTATCGGGCATCCTAGGCGATGAGCAGTTCTTC. It yields the protein CASSLSGILGDEQFF.

V is TRBV28 and J is TRBJ2-1; D is unresolved. Trimming shortened V by 5 bases and J by 5 bases, and 13 bases separated the two germline ends. The CDR3 spans 14 residues. Germline V gene sequence: CDR1 MDHEN, CDR2 SYDVKM. Here the CDR3 DNA reads TGTGCCAGCAGTGATGTGTGGTCGGACAATGAGCAGTTCTTC. It encodes CASSDVWSDNEQFF.

The DNA for the CDR3 is TGTGCCAGCAGCCTAGGACCGGGACTAGCTTCTCATGAGCAGTTCTTC. This codes for CASSLGPGLASHEQFF. J is TRBJ2-1 and V is TRBV5-6; 9 bases line up with TRBD2. The CDR3 runs to 16 residues. Germline loops: CDR1 SGHDT, CDR2 YYEEEE. V shed 4 bases, J shed 8 bases, and the junction held 13 bases outside the gene matches.

The J gene is TRBJ2-1, the V gene TRBV27; 15 bases agree with TRBD2. The germline gives CDR1 MNHEY, CDR2 SMNVEV (reference sequence). The CDR3 runs to 19 residues. J gave up 1 base and V 1 base, and 5 bases lay outside the gene matches. This CDR3 reads CASSLLGLAGGPSYNEQFF. CDR3 in DNA: TGTGCCAGCAGTTTATTAGGACTAGCGGGAGGGCCGTCCTACAATGAGCAGTTCTTC.

A word on this clone: This same CDR3 is encoded by further DNA sequences in the sample. The rearrangement uses TRBV27 and TRBJ2-7; a possible D gene is TRBD2 (6 bases). This CDR3 region has 13 residues. Trimming cost V 6 bases and J 3 bases, with 12 bases left between them. Germline values: CDR1 MNHEY, CDR2 SMNVEV (reference sequence). The CDR3 DNA reads as TGTGCCAGCAGCTTCGGACTATACTACGAGCAGTACTTC. Protein sequence: CASSFGLYYEQYF.

The V and J genes are TRBV27 and TRBJ2-7; a possible D gene is TRBD1 (5 bases). The V and J ends lost 8 bases and 7 bases respectively, with 18 bases between them. The germline CDR1 and CDR2 sequences are MNHEY and SMNVEV (reference sequence). The CDR3 contains 13 residues. CDR3: CASRAFGAEEQYF. The CDR3 nucleotides are TGTGCCAGCCGCGCTTTTGGGGCGGAAGAGCAGTACTTC.

The rearrangement joins TRBV27 to TRBJ1-4, with 8 positions matching TRBD1. The germline gives CDR1 MNHEY, CDR2 SMNVEV (reference sequence). The CDR3 totals 14 residues. V lost 6 bases, J lost 5 bases, and 5 bases stayed unmatched. CDR3 sequence reads: CASSPRTGNEKLFF. The CDR3 DNA sequence: TGTGCCAGCAGCCCTCGGACAGGGAATGAAAAACTGTTTTTT.

This chain uses TRBV27 with TRBJ1-5; D remains ambiguous. Germline CDR1 and CDR2: MNHEY and SMNVEV (reference sequence). V lost 7 bases to trimming and J lost 1 base, with 11 bases between them. CDR3 length: 14 amino acids. The CDR3 reads CASTKVGSNQPQHF. In nucleotides, the CDR3 is TGTGCCAGCACCAAAGTGGGGAGCAATCAGCCCCAGCATTTT.

The chain links TRBV14 to TRBJ2-7, with D unresolved. Trimming took 6 bases from V and 0 from J, leaving 9 bases between them. The germline V gene has CDR1 SGHDN and CDR2 FVKESK. This CDR3 has 13 amino acids. The DNA of the CDR3 is TGTGCCAGCAGGGCGTCAAGCTCCTACGAGCAGTACTTC. This translates into CASRASSSYEQYF.

The J gene is TRBJ2-7, the V gene TRBV6-1; 7 bases align to TRBD2. The CDR3 has 13 residues. The junction had 4 bases not matched to a gene; V was cut back by 3 bases and J by 5 bases. CDR1 and CDR2 (germline): MNHNS, SASEGT. Here the CDR3 DNA reads TGTGCCAGCAGTGACGGGGGGTCCCACGAGCAGTACTTC. It yields the protein CASSDGGSHEQYF.

The rearrangement uses TRBV5-4 and TRBJ2-3, with D uncertain. Germline values: CDR1 SGHNT, CDR2 YYREEE (reference sequence). The CDR3 spans 16 residues. Trimming left V 1 base short and J 1 base short, with 13 bases between. CDR3 residues: CASSLKSETRTDTQYF. For the CDR3, the DNA is TGTGCCAGCAGCTTGAAGTCAGAGACCCGCACAGATACGCAGTATTTT.

The V call is TRBV14, the J call TRBJ2-2; TRBD2 matches at 7 bases. V shed 1 base, J shed 7 bases, and the junction held 9 bases outside the gene matches. CDR1 and CDR2 (germline): SGHDN, FVKESK. This CDR3 is built from 16 residues. This CDR3 is CASSQVRRERDGELFF. The CDR3 region has the DNA TGTGCCAGCAGCCAAGTTCGGCGGGAGAGGGACGGGGAGCTGTTTTTT.

The chain combines TRBV2 with TRBJ2-1; D is possibly TRBD2 (6 bases). Trimming pared 6 bases from V and 0 bases from J, leaving 9 bases between. Germline CDR1 and CDR2: SNHLY and FYNNEI. CDR3 size: 14 residues. The CDR3 region is CASRAGSSYNEQFF. The CDR3 nucleotides read TGTGCCAGCAGGGCCGGGAGCTCCTACAATGAGCAGTTCTTC.

Here the CDR3 reads CASSQTGGSQPQHF. The DNA for the CDR3 is TGTGCCAGCAGCCAGACAGGGGGCAGTCAGCCCCAGCATTTT. This chain joins TRBV9 and TRBJ1-5; TRBD1 matches 10 bases. V shed 4 bases and J 6 bases; nucleotides not matched to a gene: 4. Germline V gene sequence: CDR1 SGDLS, CDR2 YYNGEE. The length of the CDR3 is 14 residues.

The chain joins TRBV9 to TRBJ2-2; D call uncertain. The length of the CDR3 is 14 residues. V was cut by 3 bases and J by 5 bases, with 11 bases left in between. Germline CDR1 reads SGDLS; CDR2 reads YYNGEE. The DNA of the CDR3 is TGTGCCAGCAGCGCAGGCTCTCCTACCGGGGAGCTGTTTTTT. Amino acid sequence: CASSAGSPTGELFF.

The chain combines TRBV9 with TRBJ1-2, with D possibly being TRBD1 (6 bases). The CDR3 runs 15 residues. Between the trimmed V and J ends, which lost 3 bases and 4 bases, there was a span of 16 bases. Looked up from germline, CDR1 is SGDLS and CDR2 is YYNGEE. The CDR3 DNA is TGTGCCAGCAGCGACACGGGGGGCTCTGGCTATGGCTACACCTTC. Protein: CASSDTGGSGYGYTF. Full variable domain (remainder filled in from reference TRBV9 and TRBJ1-2): DSGVTQTPKHLITATGQRVTLRCSPRSGDLSVYWYQQSLDQGLQFLIQYYNGEERAKGNILERFSAQQFPDLHSELNLSSLELGDSALYFCASSDTGGSGYGYTFGSGTRLTVV.

On this clone itself: The sample contains more than one DNA sequence encoding this CDR3. The genes are TRBV19 and TRBJ1-1; TRBD1 is a possible D gene (5 bases). The CDR3 totals 13 residues. Trimming removed 3 bases from V and 5 bases from J, with 10 bases in between. CDR1 is LNHDA, CDR2 SQIVND, per germline (reference sequence). The CDR3 bases are TGTGCCAGTAGTATCAGGGTAGGGACTGAAGCTTTCTTT. Its protein is CASSIRVGTEAFF.

The gene calls are TRBV5-6 and TRBJ1-5; D is uncertain. The CDR3 is 16 residues long. The V end lost 4 bases, the J end lost 4 bases, and 18 bases lay between the germline ends. CDR1 is SGHDT, CDR2 YYEEEE, per germline. In DNA, the CDR3 is TGTGCCAGCAGCCTCATGCTCGGGTTTAGTAATCAGCCCCAGCATTTT. Protein product: CASSLMLGFSNQPQHF.

The V and J genes are TRBV25-1 and TRBJ2-5, with 9 bases identical to TRBD2. V was clipped by 5 bases and J by 5 bases; unmatched bases: 9. Germline lookup yields CDR1 MGHDK and CDR2 SYGVNS. This CDR3 region has 15 residues. CDR3 in amino acids: CASSRKKREAETQYF. CDR3 in DNA: TGTGCCAGCAGTCGTAAAAAGCGGGAGGCCGAGACCCAGTACTTC.

The V gene is TRBV7-6, the J gene TRBJ1-4, with a tentative D call TRBD1 (6 bases). The V and J ends lost 5 bases and 3 bases respectively, with 25 bases between them. The CDR3 is 19 residues long. The germline V gene has CDR1 SGHVS and CDR2 FNYEAQ. The CDR3 DNA sequence: TGTGCCAGCAGCCAGGGGAGTGGCCCCACGCTTATGGCTAATGAAAAACTGTTTTTT. As protein: CASSQGSGPTLMANEKLFF.

V and J are TRBV6-5 and TRBJ2-7, with D tentatively TRBD1 (6 bases). V lost 6 bases to trimming and J lost 2 bases, with 11 bases between them. Germline V gene lookup returns CDR1 MNHEY and CDR2 SVGAGI. CDR3 length: 13 amino acids. For the CDR3, the DNA is TGTGCCAGCAGCAGAGACAGGACCTACGAGCAGTACTTC. The encoded protein is CASSRDRTYEQYF.

This chain links TRBV6-1 with TRBJ2-1; D unresolved. Per germline, CDR1 MNHNS and CDR2 SASEGT. This CDR3 contains 11 residues. V shed 4 bases and J shed 15 bases, with 13 bases lying between them. This chain's CDR3 is CASSGDAVMFF. As DNA, the CDR3 is TGTGCCAGCAGTGGGGATGCTGTAATGTTCTTC.

The V and J genes are TRBV2 and TRBJ1-1, with 11 bases matching TRBD1. Germline CDR1 reads SNHLY; CDR2 reads FYNNEI. The CDR3 runs to 18 residues. Trimming took 8 bases from V and 0 from J; bases not matched to a gene: 14. The CDR3 sequence is CASGTLGTGGLMNTEAFF. The CDR3, as DNA: TGTGCCAGCGGAACGCTCGGGACAGGGGGGCTGATGAACACTGAAGCTTTCTTT.